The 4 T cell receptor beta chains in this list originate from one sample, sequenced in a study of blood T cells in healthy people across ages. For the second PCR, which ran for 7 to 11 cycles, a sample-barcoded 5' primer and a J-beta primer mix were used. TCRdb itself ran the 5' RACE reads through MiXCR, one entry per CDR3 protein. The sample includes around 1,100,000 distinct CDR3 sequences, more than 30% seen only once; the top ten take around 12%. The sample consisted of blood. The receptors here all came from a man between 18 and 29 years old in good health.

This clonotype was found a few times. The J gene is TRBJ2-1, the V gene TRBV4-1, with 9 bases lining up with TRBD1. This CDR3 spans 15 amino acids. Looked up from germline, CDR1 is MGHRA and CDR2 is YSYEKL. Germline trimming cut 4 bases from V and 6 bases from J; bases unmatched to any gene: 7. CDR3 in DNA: TGCGCCAGCAGCCCGGGGGACAGGGATGCCAATGAGCAGTTCTTC. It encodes CASSPGDRDANEQFF.

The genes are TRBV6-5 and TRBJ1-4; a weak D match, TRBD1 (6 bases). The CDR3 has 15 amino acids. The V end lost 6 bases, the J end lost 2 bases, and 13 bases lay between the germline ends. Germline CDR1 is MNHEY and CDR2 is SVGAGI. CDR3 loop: CASSSGGATNEKLFF. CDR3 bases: TGTGCCAGCAGCTCGGGGGGGGCGACTAATGAAAAACTGTTTTTT.

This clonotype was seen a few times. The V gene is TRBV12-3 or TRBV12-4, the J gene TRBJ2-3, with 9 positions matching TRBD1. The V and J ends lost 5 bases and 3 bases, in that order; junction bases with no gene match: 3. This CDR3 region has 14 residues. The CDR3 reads CASSRDRETDTQYF. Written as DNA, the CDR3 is TGTGCCAGCAGTCGGGACAGGGAGACAGATACGCAGTATTTT.

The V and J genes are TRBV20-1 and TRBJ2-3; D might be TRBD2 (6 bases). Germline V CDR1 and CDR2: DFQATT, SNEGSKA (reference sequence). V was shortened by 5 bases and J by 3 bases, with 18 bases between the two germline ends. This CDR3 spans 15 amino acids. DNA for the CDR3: TGCAGTGCTCCAAGGGAGGACTGGGCGACAGATACGCAGTATTTT. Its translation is CSAPREDWATDTQYF.